The 7 T cell receptor beta chains below come from one sample, sequenced in a study of cytomegalovirus exposure and HLA in healthy donors. Both 60 Vbeta primers and 13 Jbeta primers went into the PCR. This table comes from immunoSEQ multiplex PCR, and its TCRdb copy is limited to in-frame clones, with some not included. This table holds just over 150,000 clones, 84% found once. Source material: PBMCs. The receptors shown here come from a man younger than 30 in good health and CMV-seronegative.

The chain carries TRBV7-3 and TRBJ1-1; D gene uncertain. The CDR3 has 14 residues. V lost 5 bases and J lost 2, with 12 bases in between. Germline CDR1 SGHTA, CDR2 FQGTGA. CDR3 sequence: CASSLEGDNTEAFF. For the CDR3, the DNA is TGTGCCAGCAGCCTCGAGGGAGATAACACTGAAGCTTTCTTT.

The chain links TRBV27 to TRBJ1-2; TRBD1 might be the D (6 bases). The CDR3 covers 14 residues. From germline, CDR1 is MNHEY and CDR2 SMNVEV (reference sequence). Between the trimmed V and J ends, which lost 3 bases and 4 bases, there was a span of 12 bases. DNA of the CDR3: TGTGCCAGCAGTTTGGGGGCGCGGAGCTATGGCTACACCTTC. The encoded protein is CASSLGARSYGYTF.

V is TRBV6-5 and J is TRBJ2-7; the match to TRBD1 covers 11 bases. V shed 5 bases, J shed 5 bases, and the junction held 8 bases outside the gene matches. In germline, CDR1 is MNHEY, CDR2 SVGAGI. The CDR3 loop spans 15 amino acids. CDR3 nucleotide sequence: TGTGCCAGCAGTACTTCCGGGACAGGGGGACACGAGCAGTACTTC. It yields the protein CASSTSGTGGHEQYF.

This clone was detected once. The chain joins TRBV5-4 to TRBJ2-7; the D gene is possibly TRBD1 (5 bases). The CDR3 consists of 12 residues. Trimming took 1 base from V and 3 from J, leaving 5 bases between them. Germline V gene lookup returns CDR1 SGHNT and CDR2 YYREEE (reference sequence). This CDR3 reads CASSLTGYEQYF. The DNA of the CDR3 is TGTGCCAGCAGCTTGACAGGCTACGAGCAGTACTTC.

The chain joins TRBV5-5 to TRBJ1-3, with D possibly TRBD1 on 5 matching bases. Germline loops: CDR1 SGHKS, CDR2 YYEKEE (reference sequence). With 0 bases removed from V and 4 bases from J, the gap between germline ends came to 17 bases. The CDR3 sequence is 17 residues long. CDR3 in DNA: TGTGCCAGCAGCTTGGAGCCGTGGGCAGGGCGAGGAAACACCATATATTTT. It yields the protein CASSLEPWAGRGNTIYF.

The chain combines TRBV9 with TRBJ1-3, with TRBD1 identical over 7 bases. J lost 1 base, V lost 0 bases, and 4 bases had no gene match. The CDR3 is 16 amino acids. Germline V CDR1 and CDR2: SGDLS, YYNGEE. CDR3 region: CASSVGGDSSGNTIYF. The CDR3 nucleotides read TGTGCCAGCAGCGTAGGGGGGGACAGTTCTGGAAACACCATATATTTT.

The CDR3, as DNA: TGTGCCAGTAGTAGACAGGGGTGGACTGAAGCTTTCTTT. Translating it yields CASSRQGWTEAFF. The chain combines TRBV19 with TRBJ1-1, with 8 bases matching TRBD1. With V trimmed by 4 bases and J by 5 bases, 3 bases remained unmatched. The CDR3 is made up of 13 amino acids. The germline V gene encodes CDR1 LNHDA and CDR2 SQIVND (reference sequence).